This TCR beta chain was recorded in a study of cytomegalovirus exposure and HLA in healthy donors. Use of 60 Vbeta and 13 Jbeta primers characterized the PCR. TCRdb's table, derived via immunoSEQ multiplex PCR, lists solely in-frame clones and lacks some. Counted here are about 120,000 clones, approximately 83% occurring once; the ten biggest clones make up around 2%. Turning to this clone: Its specificity is not known.

Study-level results: Among the CMV-associated chains, three were confirmed in vitro as specific for CMV antigens. Later analysis found that TCR beta chains associated with HLA were more clonally expanded than other, equally common chains.

Trimming removed 0 bases at V and 0 bases at J, with 12 bases between. CDR1 LGHNA and CDR2 YNFKEQ come from the germline V gene. CDR3 length: 17 residues. Sequenced sample: PBMCs. The clonotype originates from a man aged 40-49 years in good health and CMV-seronegative. The V and J genes are TRBV4-2 and TRBJ1-5; D unclear. CDR3 DNA: TGTGCCAGCAGCCAAGATATTGCCAGTTATAGCAATCAGCCCCAGCATTTT. Protein sequence: CASSQDIASYSNQPQHF.